This is a list of T cell receptor beta chains from one sample in a study of blood T cell repertoires in COVID-19. Profiling relied on immunoSEQ multiplex PCR, and the TCRdb table lists in-frame clones only, not all of them. The sample contains 90,000 to 100,000 clones, 80% to 90% of which appear only once. Sequenced sample: peripheral blood. The receptors originated from a man older than 75 with acute or convalescent COVID-19. The CDR3 runs from the conserved cysteine through the conserved F or W. D genes are given only for firm matches. Rows may omit the clone size; those that give it use once, few, many or a size class.

CDR3nt | CDR3aa | j_gene | d_gene | v_gene | abundance
TGTGCCAGCTCACCTTCAGGGGATGGCACCGGGGAGCTGTTTTTT | CASSPSGDGTGELFF | TRBJ2-2 | NA | TRBV18 | NA
TGTGCCAGCAGCTTAGGGGACACTTCCTACGAGCAGTACTTC | CASSLGDTSYEQYF | TRBJ2-7 | NA | TRBV5-5 | NA
TGTGCCAGCAGCCAAGAGACCCAGAAGGGGCTCTACGAGCAGTACTTC | CASSQETQKGLYEQYF | TRBJ2-7 | NA | TRBV3-1/TRBV3-2 | NA
TGTGCCAGCAGTTTATTTAGCGGGAACACAGATACGCAGTATTTT | CASSLFSGNTDTQYF | TRBJ2-3 | TRBD2 | TRBV28 | NA
TGTGCCAGCAGCCCTCGGAGGAAAGAGGAGACCCAGTACTTC | CASSPRRKEETQYF | TRBJ2-5 | NA | TRBV25-1 | NA
TGTGCCAGCAGCCAGACAAGCGGGGGCCTCAATGAGCAGTTCTTC | CASSQTSGGLNEQFF | TRBJ2-1 | TRBD2 | TRBV3-1/TRBV3-2 | NA
TGTGCCAGCAGAGGAGACGGCAAAAACATTCAGTACTTC | CASRGDGKNIQYF | TRBJ2-4 | NA | TRBV27 | NA
TGTGCCAGCAGCTTCGTGACAGTTGAAGCTTTCTTT | CASSFVTVEAFF | TRBJ1-1 | NA | TRBV7-2 | NA
TGTGCCAGCAGTTTATACCGAGCGCCAAACGAGCAGTACTTC | CASSLYRAPNEQYF | TRBJ2-7 | NA | TRBV27 | NA
TGTGCCAGTAGTATTGGGAGAGCTCAGCCCCAGCATTTT | CASSIGRAQPQHF | TRBJ1-5 | NA | TRBV19 | few
TGTGCCAGTAGTATAGATCGGACAGGGAATCAGCCCCAGCATTTT | CASSIDRTGNQPQHF | TRBJ1-5 | TRBD1 | TRBV19 | NA
TGCGCCAGCAGCTTGGACAGGACGTACTCACCCCTCCACTTT | CASSLDRTYSPLHF | TRBJ1-6 | NA | TRBV5-1 | NA
TGTGCCACCAGTGACTCGACTTCAAGGGGAGGCTACACCTTC | CATSDSTSRGGYTF | TRBJ1-2 | NA | TRBV24-1 | NA
TGTGCCAGCAGTTTATCTAATCCGGACAGGGGCTTTATCTTC | CASSLSNPDRGFIF | TRBJ1-2 | TRBD1 | TRBV27 | NA
TGTGCCAGCAGTTTGGAATACAGGGTAAATGATCAGCCCCAGCATTTT | CASSLEYRVNDQPQHF | TRBJ1-5 | NA | TRBV28 | NA
TGTGCCAGCAGCTTAGTTTTAGGGGCCTCAAATGAGCAGTTCTTC | CASSLVLGASNEQFF | TRBJ2-1 | NA | TRBV7-9 | NA
TGTGCCAGCGTCCCTTGGGGAGTCAGAGATACGCAGTATTTT | CASVPWGVRDTQYF | TRBJ2-3 | NA | TRBV7-8 | NA
TGTGCCAGCAGCGAAACTAGCGGGAGGGGGCTAAACAATGAGCAGTTCTTC | CASSETSGRGLNNEQFF | TRBJ2-1 | TRBD2 | TRBV9 | once
TGCGCCAGCACCCAGGACAGGGGGAAAGAAGAGACCCAGTACTTC | CASTQDRGKEETQYF | TRBJ2-5 | TRBD1 | TRBV5-1 | NA
TGTGCCAGCAGCCTACACCTCGGGCGGGAGGGCCCGAGGAATGAGCAGTTCTTC | CASSLHLGREGPRNEQFF | TRBJ2-1 | TRBD2 | TRBV6-2/TRBV6-3 | NA
TGTGCCAGCAGCCCGCGTGGCGCGGGAGGCCCCGAGACCCAGTACTTC | CASSPRGAGGPETQYF | TRBJ2-5 | TRBD2 | TRBV11-2 | NA
TGTGCCAGCAGTCCTAAATACGAGCAGTACTTC | CASSPKYEQYF | TRBJ2-7 | NA | TRBV6-1 | NA
TGTGCCTGGAAGGCAGGGACGATAGCGGGAGGGCCAGTCATTCAGTACTTC | CAWKAGTIAGGPVIQYF | TRBJ2-4 | TRBD2 | TRBV30 | NA
TGCAGCTCCAGACAGGGGGCGAGTAATGAGCAGTTCTTC | CSSRQGASNEQFF | TRBJ2-1 | TRBD1 | TRBV29-1 | NA
TGCAGTGCTCGTGACCCGAAGGGGCGCAACCAAGAGACCCAGTACTTC | CSARDPKGRNQETQYF | TRBJ2-5 | NA | TRBV20-1 | NA
TGCGCCAGCAGCTTGGGACTGGGCTACGAGCAGTACTTC | CASSLGLGYEQYF | TRBJ2-7 | NA | TRBV5-1 | NA